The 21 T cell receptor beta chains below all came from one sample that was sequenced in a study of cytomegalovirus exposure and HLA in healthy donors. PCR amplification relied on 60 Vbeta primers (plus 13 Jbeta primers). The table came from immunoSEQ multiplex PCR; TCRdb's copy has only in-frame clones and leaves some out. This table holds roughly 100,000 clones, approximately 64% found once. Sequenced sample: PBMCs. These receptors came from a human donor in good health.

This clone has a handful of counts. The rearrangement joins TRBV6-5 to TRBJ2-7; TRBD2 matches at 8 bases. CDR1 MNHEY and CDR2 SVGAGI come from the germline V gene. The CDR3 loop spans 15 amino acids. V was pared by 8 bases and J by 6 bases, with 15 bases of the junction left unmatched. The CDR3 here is CASFGSAGGPGEQYF. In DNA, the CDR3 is TGTGCCAGCTTTGGTTCCGCGGGAGGTCCCGGCGAGCAGTACTTC.

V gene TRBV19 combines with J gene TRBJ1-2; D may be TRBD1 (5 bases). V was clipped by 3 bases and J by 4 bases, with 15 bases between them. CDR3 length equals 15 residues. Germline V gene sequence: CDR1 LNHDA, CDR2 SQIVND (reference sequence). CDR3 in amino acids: CASSMAGLPTYGYTF. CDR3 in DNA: TGTGCCAGTAGTATGGCAGGGCTCCCAACCTATGGCTACACCTTC. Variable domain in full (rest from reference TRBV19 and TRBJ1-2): DGGITQSPKYLFRKEGQNVTLSCEQNLNHDAMYWYRQDPGQGLRLIYYSQIVNDFQKGDIAEGYSVSREKKESFPLTVTSAQKNPTAFYLCASSMAGLPTYGYTFGSGTRLTVV.

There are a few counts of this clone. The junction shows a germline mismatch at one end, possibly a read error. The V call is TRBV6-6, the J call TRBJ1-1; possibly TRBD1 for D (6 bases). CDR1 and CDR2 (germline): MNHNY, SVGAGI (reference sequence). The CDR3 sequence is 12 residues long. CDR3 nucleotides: TGTGCCAGCACCCTGGACAGACTAAGAATTCTCTTT. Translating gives CASTLDRLRILF.

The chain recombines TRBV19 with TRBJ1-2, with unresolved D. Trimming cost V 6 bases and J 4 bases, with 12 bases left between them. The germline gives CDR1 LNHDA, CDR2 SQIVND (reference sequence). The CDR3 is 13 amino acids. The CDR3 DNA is TGTGCCAGTAGAGTGATGTCAGGCTATGGCTACACCTTC. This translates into CASRVMSGYGYTF.

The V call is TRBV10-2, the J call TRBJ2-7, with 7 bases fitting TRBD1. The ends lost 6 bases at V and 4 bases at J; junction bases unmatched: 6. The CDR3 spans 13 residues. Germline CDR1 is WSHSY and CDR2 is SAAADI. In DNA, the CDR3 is TGCGCCAGCAGAGGACAGGAAAATTACGAGCAGTACTTC. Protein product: CASRGQENYEQYF.

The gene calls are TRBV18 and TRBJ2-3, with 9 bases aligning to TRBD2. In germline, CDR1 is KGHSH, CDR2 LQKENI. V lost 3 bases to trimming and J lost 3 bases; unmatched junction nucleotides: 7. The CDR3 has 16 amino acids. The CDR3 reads CASSPIPGLATDTQYF. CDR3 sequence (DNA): TGTGCCAGCTCACCCATCCCGGGACTAGCAACAGATACGCAGTATTTT.

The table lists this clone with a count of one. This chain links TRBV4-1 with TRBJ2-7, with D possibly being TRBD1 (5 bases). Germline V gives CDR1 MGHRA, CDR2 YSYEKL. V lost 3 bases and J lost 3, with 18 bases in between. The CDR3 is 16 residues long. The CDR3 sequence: CASSQSVKGQVYEQYF. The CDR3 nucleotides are TGCGCCAGCAGCCAGTCCGTCAAAGGACAAGTCTACGAGCAGTACTTC.

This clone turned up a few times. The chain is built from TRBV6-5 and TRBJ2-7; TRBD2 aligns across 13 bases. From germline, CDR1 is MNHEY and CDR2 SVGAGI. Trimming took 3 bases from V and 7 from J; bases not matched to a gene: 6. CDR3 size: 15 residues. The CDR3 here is CASSYGLAGVAEQYF. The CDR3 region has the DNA TGTGCCAGCAGTTATGGACTAGCGGGAGTGGCAGAGCAGTACTTC.

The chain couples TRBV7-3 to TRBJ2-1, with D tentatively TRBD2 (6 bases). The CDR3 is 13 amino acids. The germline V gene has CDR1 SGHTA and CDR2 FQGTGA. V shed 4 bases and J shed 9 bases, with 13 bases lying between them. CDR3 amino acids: CASSSGDSPEQFF. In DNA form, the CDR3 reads TGTGCCAGCAGCTCCGGGGACTCGCCTGAGCAGTTCTTC.

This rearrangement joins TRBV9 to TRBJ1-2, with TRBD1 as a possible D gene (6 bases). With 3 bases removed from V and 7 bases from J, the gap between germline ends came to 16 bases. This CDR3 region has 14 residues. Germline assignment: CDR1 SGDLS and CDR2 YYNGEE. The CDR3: CASSAYTGQSGYTF. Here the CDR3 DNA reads TGTGCCAGCAGCGCCTATACAGGACAGTCTGGCTACACCTTC.

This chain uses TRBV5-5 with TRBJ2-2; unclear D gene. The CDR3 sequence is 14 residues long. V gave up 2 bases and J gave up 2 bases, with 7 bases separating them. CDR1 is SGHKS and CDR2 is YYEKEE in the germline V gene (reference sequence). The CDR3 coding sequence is TGTGCCAGCAGCTTTGGTAGTAACACCGGGGAGCTGTTTTTT. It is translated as CASSFGSNTGELFF.

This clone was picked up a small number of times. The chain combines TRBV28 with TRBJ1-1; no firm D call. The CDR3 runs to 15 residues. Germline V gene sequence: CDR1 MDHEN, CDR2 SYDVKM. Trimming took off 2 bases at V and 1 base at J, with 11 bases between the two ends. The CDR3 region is CASSLVTMKNTEAFF. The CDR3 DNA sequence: TGTGCCAGCAGTTTAGTGACTATGAAGAACACTGAAGCTTTCTTT. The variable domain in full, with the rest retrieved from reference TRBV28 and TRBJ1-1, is DVKVTQSSRYLVKRTGEKVFLECVQDMDHENMFWYRQDPGLGLRLIYFSYDVKMKEKGDIPEGYSVSREKKERFSLILESASTNQTSMYLCASSLVTMKNTEAFFGQGTRLTVV.

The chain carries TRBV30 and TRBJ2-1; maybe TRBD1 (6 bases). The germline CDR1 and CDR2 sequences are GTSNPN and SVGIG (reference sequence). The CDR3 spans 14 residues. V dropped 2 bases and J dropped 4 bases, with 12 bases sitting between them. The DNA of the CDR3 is TGTGCCTGGAGTTCAGGGGTAGCGTACAATGAGCAGTTCTTC. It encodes CAWSSGVAYNEQFF. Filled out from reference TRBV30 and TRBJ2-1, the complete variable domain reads SQTIHQWPATLVQPVGSPLSLECTVEGTSNPNLYWYRQAAGRGLQLLFYSVGIGQISSEVPQNLSASRPQDRQFILSSKKLLLSDSGFYLCAWSSGVAYNEQFFGPGTRLTVL.

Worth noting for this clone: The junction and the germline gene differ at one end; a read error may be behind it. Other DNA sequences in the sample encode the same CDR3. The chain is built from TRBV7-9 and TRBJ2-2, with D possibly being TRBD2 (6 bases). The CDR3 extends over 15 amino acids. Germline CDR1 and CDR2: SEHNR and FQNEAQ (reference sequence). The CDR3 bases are TGCGCCAGCAGCTCGGCGGGAAGGTTGTCCGGGGAGCTGTTTTTT. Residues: CASSSAGRLSGELFF.

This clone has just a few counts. The CDR3 region has the DNA TGTGCCAGTACCCAAGACAGGGGTCGAGGCGAGCAGTACTTC. As protein: CASTQDRGRGEQYF. The chain employs TRBV19 and TRBJ2-7; TRBD1 matches at 8 bases. V shed 7 bases, J shed 6 bases, and the junction held 11 bases outside the gene matches. The CDR3 covers 14 residues. Germline V gene data show CDR1 as LNHDA and CDR2 as SQIVND (reference sequence).

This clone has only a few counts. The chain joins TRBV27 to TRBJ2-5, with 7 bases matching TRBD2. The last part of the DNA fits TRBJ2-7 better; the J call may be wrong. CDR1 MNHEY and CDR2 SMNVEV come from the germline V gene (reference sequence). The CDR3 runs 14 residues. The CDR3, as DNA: TGTGCCAGCAGTTTAAGGTCGGGGGGCTACGAGCAGTACTTC. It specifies CASSLRSGGYEQYF.

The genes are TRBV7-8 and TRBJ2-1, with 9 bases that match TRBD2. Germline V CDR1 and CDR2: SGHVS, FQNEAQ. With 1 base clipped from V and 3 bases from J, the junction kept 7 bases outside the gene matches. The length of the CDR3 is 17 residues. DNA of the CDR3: TGTGCCAGCAGCTTAGTTCCTAGCGGGACATTCTACAATGAGCAGTTCTTC. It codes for CASSLVPSGTFYNEQFF.

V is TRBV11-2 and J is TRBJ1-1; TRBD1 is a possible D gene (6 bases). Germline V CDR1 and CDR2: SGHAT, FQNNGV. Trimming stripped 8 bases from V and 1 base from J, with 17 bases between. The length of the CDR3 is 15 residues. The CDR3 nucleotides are TGTGCCAGCTGTCAGGGGCCCCACCGGAACACTGAAGCTTTCTTT. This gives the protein CASCQGPHRNTEAFF. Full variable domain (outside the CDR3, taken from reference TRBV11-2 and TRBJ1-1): EAGVAQSPRYKIIEKRQSVAFWCNPISGHATLYWYQQILGQGPKLLIQFQNNGVVDDSQLPKDRFSAERLKGVDSTLKIQPAKLEDSAVYLCASCQGPHRNTEAFFGQGTRLTVV.

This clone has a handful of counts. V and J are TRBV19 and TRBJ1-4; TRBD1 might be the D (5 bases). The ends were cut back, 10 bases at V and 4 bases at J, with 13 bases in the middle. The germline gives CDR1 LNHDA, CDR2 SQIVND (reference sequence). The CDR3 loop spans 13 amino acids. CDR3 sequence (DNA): TGTGCCACAAAACAGGACTATAATGAAAAACTGTTTTTT. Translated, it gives CATKQDYNEKLFF. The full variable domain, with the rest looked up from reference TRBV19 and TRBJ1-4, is DGGITQSPKYLFRKEGQNVTLSCEQNLNHDAMYWYRQDPGQGLRLIYYSQIVNDFQKGDIAEGYSVSREKKESFPLTVTSAQKNPTAFYLCATKQDYNEKLFFGSGTQLSVL.

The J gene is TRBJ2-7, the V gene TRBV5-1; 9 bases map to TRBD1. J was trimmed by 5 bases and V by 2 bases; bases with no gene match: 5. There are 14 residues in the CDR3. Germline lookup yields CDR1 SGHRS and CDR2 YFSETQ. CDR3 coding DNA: TGCGCCAGCAGCTTCAGGGACAGGGTCGACGAGCAGTACTTC. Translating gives CASSFRDRVDEQYF.

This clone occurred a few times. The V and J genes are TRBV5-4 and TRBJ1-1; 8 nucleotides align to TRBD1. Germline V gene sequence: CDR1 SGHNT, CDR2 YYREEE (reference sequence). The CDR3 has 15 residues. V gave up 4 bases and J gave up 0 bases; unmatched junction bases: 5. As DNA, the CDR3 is TGTGCCAGCAGCCGGGACAGGCGAATGAACACTGAAGCTTTCTTT. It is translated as CASSRDRRMNTEAFF.